Sequencing of this T cell receptor (beta chain) was carried out in a study of blood T cells in healthy people across ages. Overall study results and limits: Those diversity estimates obtained from one million T cells were thought to be underestimates.

CDR3 length: 13 amino acids. Germline-derived CDR1 and CDR2 are SGDLS and YYNGEE. A word on this clonotype: The antigen remains unidentified.

A sample-barcoded 5' primer and a J-beta primer mix were used in a second PCR of roughly 7 to 11 cycles. Using its own MiXCR run on the 5' RACE reads, TCRdb lists one record per CDR3 protein. The table shows some 730,000 distinct CDR3 sequences, with roughly 20% occurring only once. The source is a man aged 65-85 years in good health. Sequencing was performed on blood. The chain uses TRBV9 and TRBJ2-5, with TRBD2 as a possible D gene (5 bases). The J call is uncertain, as TRBJ2-1 better fits the DNA end. The CDR3 DNA is TGTGCCAGCAGCCCTCGGGAAGTCAATGAGCAGTTCTTC. This codes for CASSPREVNEQFF.